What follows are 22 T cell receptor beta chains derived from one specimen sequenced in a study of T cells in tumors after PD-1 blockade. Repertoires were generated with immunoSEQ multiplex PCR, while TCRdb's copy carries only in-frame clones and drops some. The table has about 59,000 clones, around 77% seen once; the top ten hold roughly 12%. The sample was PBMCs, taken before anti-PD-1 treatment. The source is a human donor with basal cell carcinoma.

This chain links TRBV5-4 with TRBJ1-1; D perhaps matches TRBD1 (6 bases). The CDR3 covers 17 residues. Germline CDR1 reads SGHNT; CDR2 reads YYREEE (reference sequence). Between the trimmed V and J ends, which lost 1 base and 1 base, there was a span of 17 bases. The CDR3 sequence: CASSLTGRGNTNTEAFF. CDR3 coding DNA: TGTGCCAGCAGCTTGACGGGCAGGGGAAATACGAACACTGAAGCTTTCTTT.

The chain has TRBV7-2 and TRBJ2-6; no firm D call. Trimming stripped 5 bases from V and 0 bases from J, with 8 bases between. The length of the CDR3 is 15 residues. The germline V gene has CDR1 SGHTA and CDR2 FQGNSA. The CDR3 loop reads CASSRAISGANVLTF. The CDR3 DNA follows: TGTGCCAGCAGCCGTGCTATCTCTGGGGCCAACGTCCTGACTTTC.

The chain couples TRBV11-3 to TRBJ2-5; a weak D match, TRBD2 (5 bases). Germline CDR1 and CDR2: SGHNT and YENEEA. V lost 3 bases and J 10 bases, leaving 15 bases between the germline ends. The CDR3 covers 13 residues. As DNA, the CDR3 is TGTGCCAGCAGCTTCCGAGGGTTCCAACACCAGTACTTC. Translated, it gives CASSFRGFQHQYF.

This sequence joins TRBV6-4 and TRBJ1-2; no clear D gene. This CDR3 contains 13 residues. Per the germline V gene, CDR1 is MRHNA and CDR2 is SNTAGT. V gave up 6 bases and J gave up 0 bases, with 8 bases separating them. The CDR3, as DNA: TGTGCCAGCAGAGGGAGTTCTAACTATGGCTACACCTTC. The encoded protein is CASRGSSNYGYTF.

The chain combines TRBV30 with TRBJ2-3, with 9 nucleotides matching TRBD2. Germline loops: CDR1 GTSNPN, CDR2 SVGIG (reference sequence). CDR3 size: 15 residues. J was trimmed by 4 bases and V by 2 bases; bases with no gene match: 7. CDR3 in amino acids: CAWSLSGGRADTQYF. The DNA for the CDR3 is TGTGCCTGGAGTCTAAGCGGGGGGAGGGCAGATACGCAGTATTTT.

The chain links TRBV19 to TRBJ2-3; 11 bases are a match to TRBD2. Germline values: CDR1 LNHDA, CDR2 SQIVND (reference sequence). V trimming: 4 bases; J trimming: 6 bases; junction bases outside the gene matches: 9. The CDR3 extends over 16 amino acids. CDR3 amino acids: CASSRAVAGGLDTQYF. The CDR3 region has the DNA TGTGCCAGTAGTAGGGCGGTAGCGGGGGGGTTGGATACGCAGTATTTT.

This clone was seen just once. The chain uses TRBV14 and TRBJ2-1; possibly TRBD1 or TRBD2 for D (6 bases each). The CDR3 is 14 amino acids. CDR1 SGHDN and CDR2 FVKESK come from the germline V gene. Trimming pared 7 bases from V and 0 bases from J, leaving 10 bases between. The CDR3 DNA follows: TGTGCCAGCACCAGGGGAGGCTCCTACAATGAGCAGTTCTTC. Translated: CASTRGGSYNEQFF. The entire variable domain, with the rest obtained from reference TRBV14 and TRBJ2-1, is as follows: EAGVTQFPSHSVIEKGQTVTLRCDPISGHDNLYWYRRVMGKEIKFLLHFVKESKQDESGMPNNRFLAERTGGTYSTLKVQPAELEDSGVYFCASTRGGSYNEQFFGPGTRLTVL.

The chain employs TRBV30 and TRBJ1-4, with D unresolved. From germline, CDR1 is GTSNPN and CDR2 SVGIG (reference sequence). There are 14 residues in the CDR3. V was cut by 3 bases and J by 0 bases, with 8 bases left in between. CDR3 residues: CAWRKDATNEKLFF. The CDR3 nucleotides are TGTGCCTGGAGGAAGGACGCAACTAATGAAAAACTGTTTTTT.

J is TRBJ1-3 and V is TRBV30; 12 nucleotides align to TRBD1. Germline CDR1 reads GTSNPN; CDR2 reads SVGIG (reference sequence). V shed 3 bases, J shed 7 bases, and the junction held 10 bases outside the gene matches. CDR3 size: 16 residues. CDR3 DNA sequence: TGTGCCTGGAGCCCCCGGGACAGGGGGCTTTCGAACACCATATATTTT. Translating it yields CAWSPRDRGLSNTIYF. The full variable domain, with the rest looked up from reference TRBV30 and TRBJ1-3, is SQTIHQWPATLVQPVGSPLSLECTVEGTSNPNLYWYRQAAGRGLQLLFYSVGIGQISSEVPQNLSASRPQDRQFILSSKKLLLSDSGFYLCAWSPRDRGLSNTIYFGEGSWLTVV.

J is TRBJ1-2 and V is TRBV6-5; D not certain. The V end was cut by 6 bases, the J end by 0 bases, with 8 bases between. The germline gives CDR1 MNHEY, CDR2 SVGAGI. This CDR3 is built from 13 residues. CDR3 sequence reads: CASRGGSNYGYTF. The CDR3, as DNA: TGTGCCAGCAGGGGCGGCTCTAACTATGGCTACACCTTC.

The CDR3 reads CAISDPGGNNEKLFF. DNA of the CDR3: TGTGCCATCAGTGACCCAGGGGGGAACAATGAAAAACTGTTTTTT. The chain combines TRBV10-3 with TRBJ1-4, with 7 bases aligning to TRBD1. Germline CDR1 and CDR2: ENHRY and SYGVKD. The CDR3 is 15 residues long. V lost 3 bases to trimming and J lost 5 bases; unmatched junction nucleotides: 6.

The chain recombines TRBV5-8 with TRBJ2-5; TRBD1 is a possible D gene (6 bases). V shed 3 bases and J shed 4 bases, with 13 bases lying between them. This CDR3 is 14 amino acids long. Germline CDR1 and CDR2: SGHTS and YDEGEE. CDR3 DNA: TGTGCCAGCAGCTCCCAGACAGGTCTAGAGACCCAGTACTTC. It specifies CASSSQTGLETQYF.

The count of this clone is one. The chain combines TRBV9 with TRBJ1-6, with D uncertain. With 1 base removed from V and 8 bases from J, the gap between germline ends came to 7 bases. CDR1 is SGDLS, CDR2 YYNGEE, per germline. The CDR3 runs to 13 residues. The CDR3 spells CASSVSVDSPLHF. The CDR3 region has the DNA TGTGCCAGCAGCGTATCCGTGGATTCACCCCTCCACTTT. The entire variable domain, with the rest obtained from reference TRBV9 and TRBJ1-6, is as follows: DSGVTQTPKHLITATGQRVTLRCSPRSGDLSVYWYQQSLDQGLQFLIQYYNGEERAKGNILERFSAQQFPDLHSELNLSSLELGDSALYFCASSVSVDSPLHFGNGTRLTVT.

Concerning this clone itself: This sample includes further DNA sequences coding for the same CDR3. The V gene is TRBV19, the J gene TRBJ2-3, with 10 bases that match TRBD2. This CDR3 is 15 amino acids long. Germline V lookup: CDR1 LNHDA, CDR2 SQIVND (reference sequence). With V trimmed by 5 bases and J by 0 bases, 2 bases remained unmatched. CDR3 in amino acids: CASSQLAGSTDTQYF. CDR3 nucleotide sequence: TGTGCCAGTAGTCAACTAGCGGGGAGCACAGATACGCAGTATTTT.

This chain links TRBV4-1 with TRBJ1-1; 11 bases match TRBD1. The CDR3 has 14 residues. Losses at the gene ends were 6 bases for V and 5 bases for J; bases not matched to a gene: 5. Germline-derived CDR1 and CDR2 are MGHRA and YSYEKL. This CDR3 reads CASRWDRGGTEAFF. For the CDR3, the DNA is TGCGCCAGCAGATGGGACAGGGGGGGGACTGAAGCTTTCTTT.

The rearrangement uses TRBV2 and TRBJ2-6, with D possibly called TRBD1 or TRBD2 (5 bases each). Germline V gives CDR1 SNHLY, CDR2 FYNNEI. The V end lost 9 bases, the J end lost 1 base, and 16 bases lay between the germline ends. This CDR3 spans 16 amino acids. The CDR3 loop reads CASSPGRSSGANVLTF. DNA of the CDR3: TGTGCCAGTTCGCCGGGACGCTCATCTGGGGCCAACGTCCTGACTTTC. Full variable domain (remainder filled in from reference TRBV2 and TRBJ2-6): EPEVTQTPSHQVTQMGQEVILRCVPISNHLYFYWYRQILGQKVEFLVSFYNNEISEKSEIFDDQFSVERPDGSNFTLKIRSTKLEDSAMYFCASSPGRSSGANVLTFGAGSRLTVL.

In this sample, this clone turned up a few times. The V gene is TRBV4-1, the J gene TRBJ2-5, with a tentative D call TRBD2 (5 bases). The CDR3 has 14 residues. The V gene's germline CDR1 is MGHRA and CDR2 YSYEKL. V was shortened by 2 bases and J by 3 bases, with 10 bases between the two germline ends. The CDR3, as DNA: TGCGCCAGCAGCCAACCGGACTCGGAAGAGACCCAGTACTTC. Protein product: CASSQPDSEETQYF.

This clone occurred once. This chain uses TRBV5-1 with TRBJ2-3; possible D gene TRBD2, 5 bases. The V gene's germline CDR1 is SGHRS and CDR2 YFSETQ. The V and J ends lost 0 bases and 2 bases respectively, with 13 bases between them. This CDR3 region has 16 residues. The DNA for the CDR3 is TGCGCCAGCAGCTTGGGACTACATATTAACACAGATACGCAGTATTTT. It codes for CASSLGLHINTDTQYF.

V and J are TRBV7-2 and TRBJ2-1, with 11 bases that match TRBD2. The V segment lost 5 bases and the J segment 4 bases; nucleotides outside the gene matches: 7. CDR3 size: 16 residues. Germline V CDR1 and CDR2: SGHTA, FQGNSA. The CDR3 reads CASSQTSGNTYNEQFF. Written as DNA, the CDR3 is TGTGCCAGCAGCCAGACTAGCGGGAACACATACAATGAGCAGTTCTTC.

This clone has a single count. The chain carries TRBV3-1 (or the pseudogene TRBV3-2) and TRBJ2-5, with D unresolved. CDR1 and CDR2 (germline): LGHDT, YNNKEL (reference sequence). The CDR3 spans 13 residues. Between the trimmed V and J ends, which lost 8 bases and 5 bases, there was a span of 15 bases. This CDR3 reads CASGVGRSETQYF. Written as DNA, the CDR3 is TGTGCCAGCGGGGTAGGGCGGAGCGAGACCCAGTACTTC.

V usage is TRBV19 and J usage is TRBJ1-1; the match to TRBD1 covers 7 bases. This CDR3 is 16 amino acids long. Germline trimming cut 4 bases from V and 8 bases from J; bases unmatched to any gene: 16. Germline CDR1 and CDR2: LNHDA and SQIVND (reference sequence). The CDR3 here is CASSNIGETGRNEAFF. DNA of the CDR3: TGTGCCAGTAGTAATATTGGGGAGACAGGGCGGAACGAAGCTTTCTTT.

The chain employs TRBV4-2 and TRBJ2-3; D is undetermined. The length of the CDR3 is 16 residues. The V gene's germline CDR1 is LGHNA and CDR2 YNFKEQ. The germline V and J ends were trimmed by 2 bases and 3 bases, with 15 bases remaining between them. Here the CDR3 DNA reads TGTGCCAGCAGCCAATCTAAGATGCCGACGACAGATACGCAGTATTTT. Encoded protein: CASSQSKMPTTDTQYF.